The source of this T cell receptor (beta chain) is a study of T cells in tumors after PD-1 blockade. On the study more broadly: Excluded were patients with checkpoint blockade, immunosuppressants, or radiotherapy or other anti-cancer therapy within 4 weeks. Daily vismodegib 150 mg continued in a subset of anti-PD-1-treated patients.

Trimming left V 8 bases short and J 2 bases short, with 9 bases between. The germline V gene has CDR1 MNHEY and CDR2 SVGAGI. This CDR3 has 13 residues. Profiled with immunoSEQ multiplex PCR; TCRdb holds only in-frame clones, not every one. The sample has around 51,000 clones, over 75% seen once; the top ten hold under 5%. This sequence originates from a human donor with basal cell carcinoma. Sequencing was performed on PBMCs, taken before anti-PD-1 treatment. The chain links TRBV6-5 to TRBJ2-2; no reliable D call. CDR3 in amino acids: CASLLRNTGELFF. The CDR3 nucleotides are TGTGCCAGCCTCCTTAGAAACACCGGGGAGCTGTTTTTT.